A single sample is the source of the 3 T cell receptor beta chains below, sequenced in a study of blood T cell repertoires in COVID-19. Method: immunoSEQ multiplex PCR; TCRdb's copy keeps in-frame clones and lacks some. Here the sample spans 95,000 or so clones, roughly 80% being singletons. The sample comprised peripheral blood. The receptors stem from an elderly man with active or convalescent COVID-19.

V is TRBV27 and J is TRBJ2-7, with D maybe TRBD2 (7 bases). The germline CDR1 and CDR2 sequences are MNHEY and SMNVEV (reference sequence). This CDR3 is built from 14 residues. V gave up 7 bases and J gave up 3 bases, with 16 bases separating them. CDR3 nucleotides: TGTGCCAGCAATACGGGGGGCGCCCTCTACGAGCAGTACTTC. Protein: CASNTGGALYEQYF.

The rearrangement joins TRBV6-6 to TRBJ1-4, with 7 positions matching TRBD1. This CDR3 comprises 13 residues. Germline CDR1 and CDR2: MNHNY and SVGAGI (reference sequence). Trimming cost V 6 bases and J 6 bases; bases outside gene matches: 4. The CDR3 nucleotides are TGTGCCAGCAGCCGAGACAGGGATGAAAAACTGTTTTTT. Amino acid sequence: CASSRDRDEKLFF.

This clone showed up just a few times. The CDR3 is CASSLLGGGAYEQYF. The CDR3 region has the DNA TGTGCCAGCAGCTTACTTGGCGGGGGGGCCTACGAGCAGTACTTC. V usage is TRBV7-2 and J usage is TRBJ2-7, with 9 bases matching TRBD2. Trimming at V came to 2 bases and at J to 2 bases, leaving 4 bases not matched to a gene. There are 15 residues in the CDR3. Germline V gene lookup returns CDR1 SGHTA and CDR2 FQGNSA.